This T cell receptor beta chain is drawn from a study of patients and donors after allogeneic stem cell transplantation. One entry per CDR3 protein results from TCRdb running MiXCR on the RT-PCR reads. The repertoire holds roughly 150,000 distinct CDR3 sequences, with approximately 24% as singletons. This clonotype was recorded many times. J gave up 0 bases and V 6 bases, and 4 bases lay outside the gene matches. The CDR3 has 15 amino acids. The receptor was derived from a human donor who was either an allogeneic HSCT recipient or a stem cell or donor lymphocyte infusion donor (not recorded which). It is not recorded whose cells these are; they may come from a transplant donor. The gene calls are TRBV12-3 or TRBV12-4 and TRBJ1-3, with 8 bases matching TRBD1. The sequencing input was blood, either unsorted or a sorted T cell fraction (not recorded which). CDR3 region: CASSRGTGSGNTIYF. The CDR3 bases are TGTGCCAGCAGCCGCGGGACAGGCTCTGGAAACACCATATATTTT.